The rows below give T cell receptor beta chains drawn from one sample of a study of CD8 T cells in ankylosing spondylitis. TCRdb re-analysed the 5' RACE reads in MiXCR, keeping a single row per CDR3 protein. The sample has about 280,000 distinct CDR3 sequences, around 20% seen once. Sequencing was performed on blood, either unsorted or a sorted T cell fraction (not recorded which). These receptors were obtained from a male donor with ankylosing spondylitis or in good health (not recorded which). CDR3s include the opening cysteine and the closing phenylalanine or tryptophan. A D gene is named only where the DNA matches it firmly. Clone size is stated in some rows and not others, as once, few, many or a class when expanded.

cdr3_aa cdr3_nt d_call j_call v_call clone_size
CASSGGGIGRGYTF TGTGCCAGCAGTGGGGGAGGGATCGGTCGTGGCTACACCTTC . TRBJ1-2 TRBV2 few
CASSIWDGRGNEQFF TGTGCCAGTAGTATCTGGGACGGACGGGGGAATGAGCAGTTCTTC . TRBJ2-1 TRBV19 .
CAGRVEETQYF TGTGCGGGCAGGGTGGAGGAGACCCAGTACTTC . TRBJ2-5 TRBV6-1 .
CASSLKRGNSPLHF TGTGCCAGCAGTTTAAAAAGGGGTAATTCACCCCTCCACTTT . TRBJ1-6 TRBV12-3/TRBV12-4 .
CASSQDRAAQYF TGTGCCAGCAGCCAAGACAGGGCAGCGCAGTATTTT . TRBJ2-3 TRBV3-1 few
CASSFGGGTRGTDTQYF TGCGCCAGCAGCTTCGGAGGGGGAACGAGGGGCACAGATACGCAGTATTTT . TRBJ2-3 TRBV5-1 few
CASSFGQATGGRTEAFF TGCGCCAGCAGCTTCGGGCAGGCAACCGGCGGCCGCACTGAAGCTTTCTTT . TRBJ1-1 TRBV5-1 .
CASSFASASGVRDTQYF TGTGCCAGCAGTTTTGCATCGGCTAGCGGGGTACGAGATACGCAGTATTTT TRBD2 TRBJ2-3 TRBV6-2/TRBV6-3 .
CASSLDRVAGYTF TGTGCCAGCAGCTTGGACAGGGTAGCTGGCTACACCTTC TRBD1 TRBJ1-2 TRBV3-1 .
CASSEALGSGANVLTF TGTGCCAGCAGTGAAGCGCTGGGGTCTGGGGCCAACGTCCTGACTTTC . TRBJ2-6 TRBV6-1 .
CASSELGNEQFF TGTGCCAGCAGTGAATTAGGTAATGAGCAGTTCTTC . TRBJ2-1 TRBV25-1 few
CSANGQGAVGELFF TGCAGTGCTAACGGTCAGGGGGCGGTCGGGGAGCTGTTTTTT TRBD1 TRBJ2-2 TRBV20-1 many
CSARDQSGPDTQYF TGCAGTGCTAGAGATCAATCTGGCCCAGATACGCAGTATTTT . TRBJ2-3 TRBV20-1 .